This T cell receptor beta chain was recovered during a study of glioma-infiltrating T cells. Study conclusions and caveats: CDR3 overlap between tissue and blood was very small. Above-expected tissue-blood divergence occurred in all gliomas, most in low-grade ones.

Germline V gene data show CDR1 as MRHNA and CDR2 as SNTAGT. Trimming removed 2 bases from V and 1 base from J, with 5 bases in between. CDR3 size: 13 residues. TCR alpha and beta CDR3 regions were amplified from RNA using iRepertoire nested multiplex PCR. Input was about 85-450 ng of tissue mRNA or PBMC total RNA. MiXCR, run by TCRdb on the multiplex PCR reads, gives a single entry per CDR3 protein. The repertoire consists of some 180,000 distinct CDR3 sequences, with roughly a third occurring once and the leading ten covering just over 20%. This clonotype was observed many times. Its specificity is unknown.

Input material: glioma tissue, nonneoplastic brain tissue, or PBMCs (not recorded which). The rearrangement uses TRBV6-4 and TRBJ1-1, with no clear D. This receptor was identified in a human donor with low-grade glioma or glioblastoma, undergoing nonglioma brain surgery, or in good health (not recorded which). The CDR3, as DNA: TGTGCCAGCAGTGACAGACGGAACACTGAAGCTTTCTTT. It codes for CASSDRRNTEAFF.